The clone carrying this T cell receptor (beta chain) was observed a single time. The data stem from a study of blood T cell repertoires in COVID-19. In the original analysis: For nucleated cells, counts were estimated from reference gene primer amplification. Profiled with immunoSEQ multiplex PCR; TCRdb holds only in-frame clones, not every one. Clone size and the V and J calls come from that table; the DNA yielded D and trimming. Among fewer than 400,000 clones listed, almost 90% were seen once. The receptor was derived from a woman aged 25 to 39 with COVID-19, enrolled during active disease. The specimen was peripheral blood.

The CDR3 loop is CAWSVQAANQPQHF. The CDR3 region has the DNA TGTGCCTGGAGTGTACAGGCAGCCAATCAGCCCCAGCATTTT. V and J are TRBV30 and TRBJ1-5, with TRBD1 as a possible D gene (5 bases). The CDR3 extends over 14 amino acids. V was shortened by 0 bases and J by 3 bases, with 9 bases between the two germline ends. CDR1 is GTSNPN, CDR2 SVGIG, per germline (reference sequence).